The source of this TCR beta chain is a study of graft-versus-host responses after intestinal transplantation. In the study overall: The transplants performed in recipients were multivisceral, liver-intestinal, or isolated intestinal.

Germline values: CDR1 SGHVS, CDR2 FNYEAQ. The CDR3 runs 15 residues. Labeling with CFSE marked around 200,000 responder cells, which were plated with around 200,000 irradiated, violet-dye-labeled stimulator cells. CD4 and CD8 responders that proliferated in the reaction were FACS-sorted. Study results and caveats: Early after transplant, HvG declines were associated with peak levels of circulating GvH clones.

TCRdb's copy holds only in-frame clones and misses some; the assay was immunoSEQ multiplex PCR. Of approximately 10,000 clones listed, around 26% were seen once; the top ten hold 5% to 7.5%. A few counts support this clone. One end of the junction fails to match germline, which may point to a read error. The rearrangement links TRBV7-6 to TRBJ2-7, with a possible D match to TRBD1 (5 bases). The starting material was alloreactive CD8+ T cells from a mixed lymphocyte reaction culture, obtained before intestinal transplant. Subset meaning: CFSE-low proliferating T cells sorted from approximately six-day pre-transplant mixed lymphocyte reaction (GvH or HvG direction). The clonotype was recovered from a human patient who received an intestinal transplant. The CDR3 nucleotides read TGTGCCAGCAGCTTAGTTGGCAGGGCGTCCTCCGAGCAGTACTTC. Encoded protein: CASSLVGRASSEQYF.